This paragraph reports one T cell receptor (beta chain). The target antigen is unknown. This sample is drawn from a study of T cell responses to AZD1222 COVID-19 vaccine. Study findings and constraints: Mapped onto spike, vaccine-associated CD4 TCRs spanned it and were dominant at 160-218 and 743-854.

Method: immunoSEQ multiplex PCR; TCRdb's copy keeps in-frame clones and lacks some. Of 95,000 to 150,000 clones in the sample, around 92% were seen once. The receptor comes from an adult who received the AZD1222 COVID-19 vaccine. The source material was peripheral blood, sampled 28 days after the second AZD1222 dose.

The CDR3 coding sequence is TGTGCCAGCAGTGACGGCAGTGCTAACTATGGCTACACCTTC. Its protein is CASSDGSANYGYTF. The V gene is TRBV6-4, the J gene TRBJ1-2; the D is unclear. V was pared by 2 bases and J by 0 bases, with 7 bases between. This CDR3 spans 14 amino acids. Germline V gives CDR1 MRHNA, CDR2 SNTAGT.